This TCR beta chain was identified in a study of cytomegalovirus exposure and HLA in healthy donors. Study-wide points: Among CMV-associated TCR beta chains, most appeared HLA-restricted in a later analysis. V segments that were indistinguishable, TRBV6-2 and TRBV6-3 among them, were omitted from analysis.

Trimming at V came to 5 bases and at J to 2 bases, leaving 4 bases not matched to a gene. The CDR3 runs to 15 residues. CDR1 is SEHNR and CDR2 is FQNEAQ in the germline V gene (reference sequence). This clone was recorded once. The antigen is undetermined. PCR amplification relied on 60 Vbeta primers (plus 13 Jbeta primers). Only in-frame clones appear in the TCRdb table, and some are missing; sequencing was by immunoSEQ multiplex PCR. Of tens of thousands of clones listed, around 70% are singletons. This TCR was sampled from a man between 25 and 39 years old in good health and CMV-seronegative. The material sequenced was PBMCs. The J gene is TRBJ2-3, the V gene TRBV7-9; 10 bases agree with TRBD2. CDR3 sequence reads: CASSQRGGITDTQYF. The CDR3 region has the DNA TGTGCCAGCAGCCAGCGGGGGGGAATCACAGATACGCAGTATTTT. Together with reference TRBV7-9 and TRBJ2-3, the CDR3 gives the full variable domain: DTGVSQNPRHKITKRGQNVTFRCDPISEHNRLYWYRQTLGQGPEFLTYFQNEAQLEKSRLLSDRFSAERPKGSFSTLEIQRTEQGDSAMYLCASSQRGGITDTQYFGPGTRLTVL.